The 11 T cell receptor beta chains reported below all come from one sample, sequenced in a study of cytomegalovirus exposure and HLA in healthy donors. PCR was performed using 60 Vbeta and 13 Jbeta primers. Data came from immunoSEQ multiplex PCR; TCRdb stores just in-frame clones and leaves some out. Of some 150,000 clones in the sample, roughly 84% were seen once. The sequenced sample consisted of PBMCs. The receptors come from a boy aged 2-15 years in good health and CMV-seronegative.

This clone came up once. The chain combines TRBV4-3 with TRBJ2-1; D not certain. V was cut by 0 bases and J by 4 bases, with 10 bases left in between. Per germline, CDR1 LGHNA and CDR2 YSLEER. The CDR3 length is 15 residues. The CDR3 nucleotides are TGCGCCAGCAGCCAAGATATTGGCCGTTACAATGAGCAGTTCTTC. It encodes CASSQDIGRYNEQFF.

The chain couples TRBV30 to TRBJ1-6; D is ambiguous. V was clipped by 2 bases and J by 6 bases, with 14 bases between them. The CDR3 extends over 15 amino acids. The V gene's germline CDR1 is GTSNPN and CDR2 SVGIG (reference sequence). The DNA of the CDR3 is TGTGCCTGGAGTCCCCTCATACTACCTAATTCACCCCTCCACTTT. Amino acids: CAWSPLILPNSPLHF.

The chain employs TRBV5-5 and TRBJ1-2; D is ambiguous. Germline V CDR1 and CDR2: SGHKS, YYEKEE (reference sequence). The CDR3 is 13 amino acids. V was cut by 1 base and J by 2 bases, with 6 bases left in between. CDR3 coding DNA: TGTGCCAGCAGCTTGCCGGGGAACTATGGCTACACCTTC. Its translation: CASSLPGNYGYTF.

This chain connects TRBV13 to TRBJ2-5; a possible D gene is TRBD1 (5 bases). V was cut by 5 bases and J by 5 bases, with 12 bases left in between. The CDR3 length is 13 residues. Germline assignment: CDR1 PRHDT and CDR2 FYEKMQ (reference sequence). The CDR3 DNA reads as TGTGCCAGCAGCGACAGCGTTCACGAGACCCAGTACTTC. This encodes CASSDSVHETQYF.

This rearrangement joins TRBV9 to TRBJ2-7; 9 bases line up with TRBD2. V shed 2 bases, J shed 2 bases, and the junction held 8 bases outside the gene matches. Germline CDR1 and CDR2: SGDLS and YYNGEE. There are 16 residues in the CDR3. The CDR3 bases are TGTGCCAGCAGCGTGGGTTTAGCTAGCGGGACCTACGAGCAGTACTTC. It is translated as CASSVGLASGTYEQYF.

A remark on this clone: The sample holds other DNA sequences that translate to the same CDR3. The CDR3 DNA is TGCGCCAGCAGCTTGGGACAGGGTAACGAGCAGTACTTC. Translated, it gives CASSLGQGNEQYF. The chain links TRBV5-1 to TRBJ2-7, with 7 bases lining up with TRBD1. J was trimmed by 5 bases and V by 0 bases; bases with no gene match: 2. The CDR3 spans 13 residues. CDR1 is SGHRS and CDR2 is YFSETQ in the germline V gene.

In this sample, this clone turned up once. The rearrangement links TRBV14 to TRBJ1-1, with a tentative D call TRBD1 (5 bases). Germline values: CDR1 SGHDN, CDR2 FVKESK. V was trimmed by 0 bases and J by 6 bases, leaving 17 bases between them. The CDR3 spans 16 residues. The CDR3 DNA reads TGTGCCAGCAGCCAAGACCTGGGGGGAGTGCGGGCTGAAGCTTTCTTT. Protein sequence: CASSQDLGGVRAEAFF.

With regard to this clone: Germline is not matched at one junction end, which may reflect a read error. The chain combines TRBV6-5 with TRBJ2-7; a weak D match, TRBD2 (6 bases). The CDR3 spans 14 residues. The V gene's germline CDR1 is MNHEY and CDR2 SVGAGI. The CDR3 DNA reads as TGTGCCGGCAGCAGACGCCCGGGGGCCTACGAGCAGTACTTC. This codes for CAGSRRPGAYEQYF.

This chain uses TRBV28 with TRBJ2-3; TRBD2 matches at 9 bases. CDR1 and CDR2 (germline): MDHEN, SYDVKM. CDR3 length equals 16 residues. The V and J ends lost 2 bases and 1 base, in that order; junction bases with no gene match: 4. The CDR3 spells CASSLDRGRGTDTQYF. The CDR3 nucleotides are TGTGCCAGCAGTTTAGATCGCGGGAGGGGCACAGATACGCAGTATTTT.

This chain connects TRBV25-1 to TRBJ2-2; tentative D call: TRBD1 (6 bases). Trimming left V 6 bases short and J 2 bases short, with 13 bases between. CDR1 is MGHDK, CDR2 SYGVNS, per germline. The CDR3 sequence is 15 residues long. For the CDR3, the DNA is TGTGCCAGCAGCCCACGGACAGCCAACACCGGGGAGCTGTTTTTT. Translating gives CASSPRTANTGELFF.

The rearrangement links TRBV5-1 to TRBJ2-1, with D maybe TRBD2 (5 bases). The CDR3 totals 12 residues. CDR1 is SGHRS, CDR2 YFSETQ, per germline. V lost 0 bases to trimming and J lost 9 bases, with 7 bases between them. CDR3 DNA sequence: TGCGCCAGCAGCTTGGAGGGAGCTGAGCAGTTCTTC. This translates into CASSLEGAEQFF. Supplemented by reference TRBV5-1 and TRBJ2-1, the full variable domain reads KAGVTQTPRYLIKTRGQQVTLSCSPISGHRSVSWYQQTPGQGLQFLFEYFSETQRNKGNFPGRFSGRQFSNSRSEMNVSTLELGDSALYLCASSLEGAEQFFGPGTRLTVL.